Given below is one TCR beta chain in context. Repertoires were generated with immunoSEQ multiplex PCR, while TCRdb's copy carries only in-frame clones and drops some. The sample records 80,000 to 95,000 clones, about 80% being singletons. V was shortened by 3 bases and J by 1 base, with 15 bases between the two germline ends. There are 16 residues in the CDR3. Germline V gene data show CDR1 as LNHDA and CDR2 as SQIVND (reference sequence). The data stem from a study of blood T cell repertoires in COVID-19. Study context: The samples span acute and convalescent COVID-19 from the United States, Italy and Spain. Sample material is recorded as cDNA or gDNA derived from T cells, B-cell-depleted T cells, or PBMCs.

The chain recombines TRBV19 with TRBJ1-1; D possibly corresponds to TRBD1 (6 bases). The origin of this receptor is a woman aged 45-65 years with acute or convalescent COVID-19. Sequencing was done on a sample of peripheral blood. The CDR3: CASSILGAHKNTEAFF. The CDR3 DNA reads TGTGCCAGTAGTATTTTGGGGGCGCATAAGAACACTGAAGCTTTCTTT.